The clone carrying this TCR beta chain was seen more than once but under ten times. The antigen is unknown. Germline CDR1 is MNHEY and CDR2 is SVGAGI. V lost 5 bases and J lost 13, with 20 bases in between. The CDR3 consists of 13 residues. This entry comes from a study of beta chain features in type 1 diabetes. Isolated RNA was reverse transcribed in full, so expressed TCRB transcripts were sequenced. TCRdb's table, derived via immunoSEQ multiplex PCR, lists solely in-frame clones and lacks some. This table has about 140,000 clones, 6.9% appearing once. Findings and caveats of the study: High TCR expression in some cells could lead to their over-representation in cDNA sequencing. The influence of HLA type on TCRB rearrangement stayed undetermined. Naive, central memory and regulatory TCRB repertoires appeared more similar among patients than healthy donors. Amplification by PCR could prefer shorter templates, with the same effect in patients and controls.

Sequenced material: central memory CD4+ T cells from blood. This TCR derives from a woman in her twenties or thirties in good health. V and J are TRBV6-5 and TRBJ2-5; D gene uncertain. The CDR3 sequence: CASSEEVRTNPYF. As DNA, the CDR3 is TGTGCCAGCAGTGAAGAGGTCCGCACGAACCCGTACTTC.